The clone carrying this TCR beta chain turned up a few times. The antigen remains undetermined. The data were obtained in a study of OX40 agonist ivuxolimab in advanced cancers. The protocol was immunoSEQ multiplex PCR, while the TCRdb copy is restricted to in-frame clones and leaves out a portion. The sample holds 100,000 or so clones, approximately 93% seen once. Notes on the study in general: Mean expanded clone counts were higher in CD8+ than CD4+ T cells.

The V segment lost 3 bases and the J segment 7 bases; nucleotides outside the gene matches: 5. The germline gives CDR1 SGHVS, CDR2 FQNEAQ. The CDR3 has 14 amino acids. This clonotype was sampled from an adult with an advanced solid tumor such as melanoma, head and neck, liver or kidney cancer. The specimen comprised CD4+ or CD8+ T cells sorted from blood, sampled in a trial of the OX40 agonist ivuxolimab. This chain links TRBV7-8 with TRBJ1-5, with 8 bases aligning to TRBD1. CDR3: CASSFTGGSQPQHF. CDR3 coding DNA: TGTGCCAGCAGCTTTACAGGGGGATCCCAGCCCCAGCATTTT.